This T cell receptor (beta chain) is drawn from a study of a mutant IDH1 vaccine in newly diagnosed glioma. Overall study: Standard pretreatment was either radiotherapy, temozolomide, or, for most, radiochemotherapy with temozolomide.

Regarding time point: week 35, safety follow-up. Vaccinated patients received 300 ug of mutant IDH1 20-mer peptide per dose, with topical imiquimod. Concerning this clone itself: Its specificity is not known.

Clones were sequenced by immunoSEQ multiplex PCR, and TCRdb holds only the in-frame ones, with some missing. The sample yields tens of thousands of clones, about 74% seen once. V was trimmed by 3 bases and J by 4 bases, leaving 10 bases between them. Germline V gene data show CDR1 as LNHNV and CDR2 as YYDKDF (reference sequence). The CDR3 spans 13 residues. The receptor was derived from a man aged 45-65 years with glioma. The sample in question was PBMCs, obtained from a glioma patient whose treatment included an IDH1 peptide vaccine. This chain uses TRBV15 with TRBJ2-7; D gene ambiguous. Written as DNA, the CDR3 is TGTGCCACCAGCAGGCTCCTAGGGTACGAGCAGTACTTC. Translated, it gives CATSRLLGYEQYF.